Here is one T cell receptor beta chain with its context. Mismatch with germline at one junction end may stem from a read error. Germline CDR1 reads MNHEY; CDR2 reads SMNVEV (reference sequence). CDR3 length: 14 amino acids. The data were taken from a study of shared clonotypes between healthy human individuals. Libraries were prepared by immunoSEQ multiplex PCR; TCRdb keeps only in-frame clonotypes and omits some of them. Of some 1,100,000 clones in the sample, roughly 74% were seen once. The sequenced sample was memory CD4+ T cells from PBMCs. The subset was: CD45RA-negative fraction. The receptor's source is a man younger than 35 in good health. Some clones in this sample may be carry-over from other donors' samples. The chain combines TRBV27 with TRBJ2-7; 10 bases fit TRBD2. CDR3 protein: CASNLAGGSYEQYF. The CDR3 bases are TGTGCCAGCAATTTAGCGGGAGGATCCTACGAGCAGTACTTC.